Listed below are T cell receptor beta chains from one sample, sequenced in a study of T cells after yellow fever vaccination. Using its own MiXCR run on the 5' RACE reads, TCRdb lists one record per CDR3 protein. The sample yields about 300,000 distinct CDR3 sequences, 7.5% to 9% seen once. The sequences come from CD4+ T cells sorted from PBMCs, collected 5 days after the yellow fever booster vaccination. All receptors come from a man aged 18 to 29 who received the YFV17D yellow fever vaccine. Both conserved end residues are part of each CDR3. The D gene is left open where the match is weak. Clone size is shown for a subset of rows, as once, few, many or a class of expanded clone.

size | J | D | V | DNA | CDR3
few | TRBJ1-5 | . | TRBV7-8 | TGTGCCAGCAGCTTAGTAGGGGTGGCTCAGCCCCAGCATTTT | CASSLVGVAQPQHF
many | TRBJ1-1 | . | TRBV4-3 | TGCGCCAGCAGCTATAACGCCGGGAGCCTCAACACTGAAGCTTTCTTT | CASSYNAGSLNTEAFF
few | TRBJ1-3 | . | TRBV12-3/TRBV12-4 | TGTGCCAGCACGAACCGGGCCTCTGGAAACACCATATATTTT | CASTNRASGNTIYF
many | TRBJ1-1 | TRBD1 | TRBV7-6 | TGTGCCAGCAGCCGACAGGGGACAGGAATGAACACTGAAGCTTTCTTT | CASSRQGTGMNTEAFF
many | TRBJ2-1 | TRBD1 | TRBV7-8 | TGTGCCAGCAGCTTAGGCCGGACAGGCGCTAGCTCCTACAATGAGCAGTTCTTC | CASSLGRTGASSYNEQFF
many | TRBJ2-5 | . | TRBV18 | TGTGCCAGCAGTCCATCGGGGTCCCAAGAGACCCAGTACTTC | CASSPSGSQETQYF
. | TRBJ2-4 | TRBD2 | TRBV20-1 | TGCAGTGCGGCTGGGAGGGCGCTGACCAAAAACATTCAGTACTTC | CSAAGRALTKNIQYF
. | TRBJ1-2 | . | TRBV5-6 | TGTGCCAGCAGCGCCCGGGAGGCCTATGGCTACACCTTC | CASSAREAYGYTF
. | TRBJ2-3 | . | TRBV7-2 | TGTGCCAGCAGCTTAGAGAGGACTCGACTCGATACGCAGTATTTT | CASSLERTRLDTQYF
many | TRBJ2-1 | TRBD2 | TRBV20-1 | TGCAGTGCAAGCGGGGGGGGTGAGCAGTTCTTC | CSASGGGEQFF
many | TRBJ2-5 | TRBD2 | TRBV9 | TGTGCCAGCAGCCTCTCGGCGGGGGTAGCGGGGGTCCTAGAGACCCAGTACTTC | CASSLSAGVAGVLETQYF
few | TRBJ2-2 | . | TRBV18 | TGTGCCAGCTCGCTACAGGAGGAGCTGTTTTTT | CASSLQEELFF
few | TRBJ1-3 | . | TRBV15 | TGTGCCACCAGCAGAGACAGATTTATCTCTGGAAACACCATATATTTT | CATSRDRFISGNTIYF
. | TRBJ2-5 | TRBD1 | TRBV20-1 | TGCAGTGCTCCCCGTTCGGGGGACAGGGGTATGGAGACCCAGTACTTC | CSAPRSGDRGMETQYF
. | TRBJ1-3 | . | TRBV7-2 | TGTGCCAGCAGCTCTCAAACAGGGTTTAGAAACACCATATATTTT | CASSSQTGFRNTIYF
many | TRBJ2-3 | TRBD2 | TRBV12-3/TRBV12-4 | TGTGCCAGCAGTTCCCCTAGCGGGGGGTTTACAGATACGCAGTATTTT | CASSSPSGGFTDTQYF
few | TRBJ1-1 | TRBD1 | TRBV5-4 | TGTGCCAGCACCACCCAAGACAGGGTCGCGGGGCGGGCTTTCTTT | CASTTQDRVAGRAFF
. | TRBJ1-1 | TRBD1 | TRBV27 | TGTGCCAGCAGCTTCAACAGGGGGCAAGCTTTCTTT | CASSFNRGQAFF
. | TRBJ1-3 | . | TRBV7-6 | TGTGCCAGCAGCTTAGTCGACGGATCTGGAAACACCATATATTTT | CASSLVDGSGNTIYF
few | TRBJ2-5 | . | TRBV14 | TGTGCCAGCAGCCAGTTGACTGGGAGGAGGGAGACCCAGTACTTC | CASSQLTGRRETQYF
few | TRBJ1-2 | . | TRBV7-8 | TGTGCCAGCAGCAAGGACAGAGCTAACTATGGCTACACCTTC | CASSKDRANYGYTF
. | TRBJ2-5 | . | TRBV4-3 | TGCGCCACCCCAGACTTGCCACAAGAGACCCAGTACTTC | CATPDLPQETQYF
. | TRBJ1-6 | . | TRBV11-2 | TGTGCCAGCAGCTCCACGGACTCCAGAGGTGAGCCCCTCCACTTT | CASSSTDSRGEPLHF
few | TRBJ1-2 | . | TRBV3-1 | TGTGCCAGCAGCCAAGAGGCGGCAGGGTGGCTTAACTATGGCTACACCTTC | CASSQEAAGWLNYGYTF
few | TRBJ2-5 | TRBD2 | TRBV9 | TGTGCCAGCAGCTTCGGGACTAGCGGACTGGAAGAGACCCAGTACTTC | CASSFGTSGLEETQYF
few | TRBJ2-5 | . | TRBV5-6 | TGTGCCAGCAGCTGGCGCAACACTAAAGAGACCCAGTACTTC | CASSWRNTKETQYF
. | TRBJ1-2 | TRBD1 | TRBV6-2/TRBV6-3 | TGTGCCAGCAACCAACAGGGGGCCGGCTATGGCTACACCTTC | CASNQQGAGYGYTF
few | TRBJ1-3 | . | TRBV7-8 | TGTGCCAGCAGCTTATTCCCTGGAAACACCATATATTTT | CASSLFPGNTIYF
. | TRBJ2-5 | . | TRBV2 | TGTGCCACCCGGCAGGACATCCAAGAGACCCAGTACTTC | CATRQDIQETQYF
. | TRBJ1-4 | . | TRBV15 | TGTGCCACCAGCAGAGATCGGGGCGCTGATGAAAAACTGTTTTTT | CATSRDRGADEKLFF
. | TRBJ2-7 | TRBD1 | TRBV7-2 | TGTGCCAGCAGCCTAGGCCATTATGCGAGGGGACAGGGATCCTACGAGCAGTACTTC | CASSLGHYARGQGSYEQYF
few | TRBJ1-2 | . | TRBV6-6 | TGTGCCAGCAGTTCCTCGCCCGGGCCCCAGCCGGGCTACACCTTC | CASSSSPGPQPGYTF
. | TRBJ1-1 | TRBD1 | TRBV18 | TGTGCCAGCGCAGCAGGGGGAAGGAGGAACACTGAAGCTTTCTTT | CASAAGGRRNTEAFF
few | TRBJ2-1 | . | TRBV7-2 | TGTGCCAGCAGCTTCATGCAGGGACACAATGAGCAGTTCTTC | CASSFMQGHNEQFF
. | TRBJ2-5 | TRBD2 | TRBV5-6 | TGTGCCAGCAGCTTGCTGCCTAGCGGGATACAAGAGACCCAGTACTTC | CASSLLPSGIQETQYF
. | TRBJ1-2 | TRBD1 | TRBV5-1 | TGCGCCAGCAGCTCTGGGACAGCTAACTATGGCTACACCTTC | CASSSGTANYGYTF
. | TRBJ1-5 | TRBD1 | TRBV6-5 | TGTGCCAGCAGTAGGTCGGGACAGGGCCTCGTTAGCAATCAGCCCCAGCATTTT | CASSRSGQGLVSNQPQHF
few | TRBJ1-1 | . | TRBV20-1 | TGCAGTGCAGAAACAGAGGGGGGCACTGAAGCTTTCTTT | CSAETEGGTEAFF
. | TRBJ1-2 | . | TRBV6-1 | TGTGCCAGCAGGCTCCACAGGCTCTATGGCTACACCTTC | CASRLHRLYGYTF
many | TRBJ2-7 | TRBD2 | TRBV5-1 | TGCGCCAGCAGCCTAGGGACTAGCACCGACGAGCAGTACTTC | CASSLGTSTDEQYF
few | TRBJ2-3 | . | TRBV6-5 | TGTGCCAGCAGAACAGGCCGCATGAACACAGATACGCAGTATTTT | CASRTGRMNTDTQYF
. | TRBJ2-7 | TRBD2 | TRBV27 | TGTGCCAGCAGACTAGCGGGCCCCTACGAGCAGTACTTC | CASRLAGPYEQYF
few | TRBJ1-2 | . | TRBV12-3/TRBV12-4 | TGTGCCAGCAGTTTCGCGCAGGGTGGCTACACCTTC | CASSFAQGGYTF
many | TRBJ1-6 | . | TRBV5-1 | TGCGCCAGCGGCGAAGGACCCGCGTCCTATAATTCACCCCTCCACTTT | CASGEGPASYNSPLHF
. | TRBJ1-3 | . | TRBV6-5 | TGTGCCAGCAGTTACTCACAGGGCCTCTCTGGAAACACCATATATTTT | CASSYSQGLSGNTIYF
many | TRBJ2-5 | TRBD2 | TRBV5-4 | TGTGCCAGCAGCGAGACTAGCGGGGAAGCGGCCCAGTACTTC | CASSETSGEAAQYF
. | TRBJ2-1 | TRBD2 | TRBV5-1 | TGCGCCAGCAGCCCTATGACTAGCGCCCCCGGTGAGCAGTTCTTC | CASSPMTSAPGEQFF